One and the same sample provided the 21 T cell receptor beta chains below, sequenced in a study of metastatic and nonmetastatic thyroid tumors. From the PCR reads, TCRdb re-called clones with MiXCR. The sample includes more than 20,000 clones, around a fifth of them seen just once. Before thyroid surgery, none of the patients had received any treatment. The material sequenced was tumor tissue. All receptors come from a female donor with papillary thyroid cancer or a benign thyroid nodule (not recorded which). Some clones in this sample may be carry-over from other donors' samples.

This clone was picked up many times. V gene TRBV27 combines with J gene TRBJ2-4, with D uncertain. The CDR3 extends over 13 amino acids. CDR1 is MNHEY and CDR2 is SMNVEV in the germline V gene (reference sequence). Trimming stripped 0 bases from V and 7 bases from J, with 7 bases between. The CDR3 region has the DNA TGTGCCAGCAGTTTATCCCAAGGTAACATTCAGTACTTC. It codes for CASSLSQGNIQYF.

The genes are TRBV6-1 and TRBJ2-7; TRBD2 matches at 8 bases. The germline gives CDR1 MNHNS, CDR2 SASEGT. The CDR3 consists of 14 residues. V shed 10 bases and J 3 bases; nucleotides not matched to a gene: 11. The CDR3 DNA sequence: TGTGCCATCTATCCCAGCGGGGGAGGCTACGAGCAGTACTTC. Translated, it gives CAIYPSGGGYEQYF.

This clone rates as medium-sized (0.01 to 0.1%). CDR3 in DNA: TGTGCCAGCAGCCCCCTCATAACCTACGAGCAGTACTTC. Its protein product is CASSPLITYEQYF. V gene TRBV25-1 combines with J gene TRBJ2-7; D not resolved. Trimming pared 6 bases from V and 2 bases from J, leaving 11 bases between. Germline V gives CDR1 MGHDK, CDR2 SYGVNS. The CDR3 spans 13 residues.

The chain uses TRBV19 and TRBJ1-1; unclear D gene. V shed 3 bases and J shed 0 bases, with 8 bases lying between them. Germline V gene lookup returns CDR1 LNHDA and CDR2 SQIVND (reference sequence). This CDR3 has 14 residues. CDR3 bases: TGTGCCAGTAGTATCTCCACAATGAACACTGAAGCTTTCTTT. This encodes CASSISTMNTEAFF.

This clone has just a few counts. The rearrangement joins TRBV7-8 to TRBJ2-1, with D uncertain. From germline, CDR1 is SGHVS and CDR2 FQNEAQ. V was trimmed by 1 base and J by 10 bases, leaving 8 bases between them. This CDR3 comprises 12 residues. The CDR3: CASSLVREEQFF. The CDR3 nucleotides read TGTGCCAGCAGCTTAGTGCGCGAGGAGCAGTTCTTC.

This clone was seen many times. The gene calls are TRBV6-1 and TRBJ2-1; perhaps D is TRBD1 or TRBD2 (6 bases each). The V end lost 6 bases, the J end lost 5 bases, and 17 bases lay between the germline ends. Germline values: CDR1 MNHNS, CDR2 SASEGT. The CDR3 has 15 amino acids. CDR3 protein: CASSPRGARDNEQFF. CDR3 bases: TGTGCCAGCAGCCCGAGGGGGGCGCGGGACAATGAGCAGTTCTTC.

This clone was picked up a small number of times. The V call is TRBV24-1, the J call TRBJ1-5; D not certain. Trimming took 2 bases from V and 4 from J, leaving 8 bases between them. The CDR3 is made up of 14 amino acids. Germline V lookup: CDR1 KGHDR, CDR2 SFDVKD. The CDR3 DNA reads TGTGCCACCAGTGATTCCGGACCGAATCAGCCCCAGCATTTT. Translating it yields CATSDSGPNQPQHF.

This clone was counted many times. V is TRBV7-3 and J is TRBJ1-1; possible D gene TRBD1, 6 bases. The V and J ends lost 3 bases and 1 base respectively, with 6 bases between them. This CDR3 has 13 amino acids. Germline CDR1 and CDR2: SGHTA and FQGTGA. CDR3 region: CASSLGQNTEAFF. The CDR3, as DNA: TGTGCCAGCAGCTTGGGACAGAACACTGAAGCTTTCTTT.

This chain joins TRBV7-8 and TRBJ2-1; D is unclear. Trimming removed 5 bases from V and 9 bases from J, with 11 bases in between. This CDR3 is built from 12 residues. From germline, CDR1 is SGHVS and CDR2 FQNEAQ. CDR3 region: CASSAYRAEQFF. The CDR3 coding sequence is TGTGCCAGCAGCGCCTATAGGGCTGAGCAGTTCTTC. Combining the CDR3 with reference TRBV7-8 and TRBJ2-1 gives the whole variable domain GAGVSQSPRYKVAKRGQDVALRCDPISGHVSLFWYQQALGQGPEFLTYFQNEAQLDKSGLPSDRFFAERPEGSVSTLKIQRTQQEDSAVYLCASSAYRAEQFFGPGTRLTVL.

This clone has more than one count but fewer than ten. CDR3 bases: TGTGCCAGCAGCGCCCGACAGGGGCTGAACACTGAAGCTTTCTTT. Translating it yields CASSARQGLNTEAFF. The rearrangement links TRBV11-2 to TRBJ1-1, with TRBD1 identical over 8 bases. The J segment lost 0 bases and the V segment lost 5 bases, leaving 5 bases of the junction unmatched. The CDR3 is 15 residues long. Germline assignment: CDR1 SGHAT and CDR2 FQNNGV.

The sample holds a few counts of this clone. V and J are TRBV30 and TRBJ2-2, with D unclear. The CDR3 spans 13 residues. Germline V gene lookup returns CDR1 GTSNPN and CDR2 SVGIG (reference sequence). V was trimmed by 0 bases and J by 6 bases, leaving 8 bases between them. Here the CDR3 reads CAWSVQWAGELFF. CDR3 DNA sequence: TGTGCCTGGAGTGTACAATGGGCCGGGGAGCTGTTTTTT.

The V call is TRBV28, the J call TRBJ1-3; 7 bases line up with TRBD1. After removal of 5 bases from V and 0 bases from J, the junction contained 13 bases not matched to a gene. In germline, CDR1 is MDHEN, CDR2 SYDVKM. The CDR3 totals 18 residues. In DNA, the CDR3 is TGTGCCAGCAGTAGGGACAGACGTATCTCGTACTCTGGAAACACCATATATTTT. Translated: CASSRDRRISYSGNTIYF.

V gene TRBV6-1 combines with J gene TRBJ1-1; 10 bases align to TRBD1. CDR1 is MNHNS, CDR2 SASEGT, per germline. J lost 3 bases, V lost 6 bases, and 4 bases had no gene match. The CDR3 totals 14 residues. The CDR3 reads CASRTGQGDTEAFF. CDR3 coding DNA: TGTGCCAGCAGGACCGGACAGGGGGACACTGAAGCTTTCTTT.

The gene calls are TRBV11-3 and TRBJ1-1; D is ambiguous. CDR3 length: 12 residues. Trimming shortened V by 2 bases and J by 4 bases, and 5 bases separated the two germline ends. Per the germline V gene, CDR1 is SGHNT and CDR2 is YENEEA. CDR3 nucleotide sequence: TGTGCCAGCAGCTTATTTCGCACTGAAGCTTTCTTT. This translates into CASSLFRTEAFF.

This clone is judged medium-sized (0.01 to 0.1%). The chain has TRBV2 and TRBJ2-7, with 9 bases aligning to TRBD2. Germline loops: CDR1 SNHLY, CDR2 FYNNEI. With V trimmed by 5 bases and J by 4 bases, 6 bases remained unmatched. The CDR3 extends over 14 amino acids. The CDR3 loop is CASSWTSATYEQYF. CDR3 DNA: TGTGCCAGCAGTTGGACTAGCGCCACATACGAGCAGTACTTC. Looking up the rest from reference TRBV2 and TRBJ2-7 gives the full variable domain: EPEVTQTPSHQVTQMGQEVILRCVPISNHLYFYWYRQILGQKVEFLVSFYNNEISEKSEIFDDQFSVERPDGSNFTLKIRSTKLEDSAMYFCASSWTSATYEQYFGPGTRLTVT.

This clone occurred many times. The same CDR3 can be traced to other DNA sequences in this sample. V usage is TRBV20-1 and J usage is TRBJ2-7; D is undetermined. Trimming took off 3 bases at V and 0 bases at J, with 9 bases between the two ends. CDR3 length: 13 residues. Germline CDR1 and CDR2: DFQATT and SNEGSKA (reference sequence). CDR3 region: CSARDGYSYEQYF. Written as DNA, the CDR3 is TGCAGTGCTAGGGACGGGTACTCCTACGAGCAGTACTTC.

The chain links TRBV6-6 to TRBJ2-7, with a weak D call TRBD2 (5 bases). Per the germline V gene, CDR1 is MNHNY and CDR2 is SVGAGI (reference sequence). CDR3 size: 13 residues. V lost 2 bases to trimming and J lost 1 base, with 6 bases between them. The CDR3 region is CASSYRGSYEQYF. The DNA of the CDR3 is TGTGCCAGCAGTTACCGCGGGTCCTACGAGCAGTACTTC.

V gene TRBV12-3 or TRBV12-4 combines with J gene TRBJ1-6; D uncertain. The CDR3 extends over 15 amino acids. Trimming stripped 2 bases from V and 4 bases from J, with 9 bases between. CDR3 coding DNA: TGTGCCAGCAGTTTAAGGTGGTCGTATAATTCACCCCTCCACTTT. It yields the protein CASSLRWSYNSPLHF.

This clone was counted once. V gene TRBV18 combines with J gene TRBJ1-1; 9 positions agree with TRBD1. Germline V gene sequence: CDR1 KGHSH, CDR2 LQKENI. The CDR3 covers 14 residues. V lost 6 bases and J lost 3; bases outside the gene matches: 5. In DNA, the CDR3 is TGTGCCAGCTCTCCCGGGACAGGGTACACTGAAGCTTTCTTT. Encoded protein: CASSPGTGYTEAFF.

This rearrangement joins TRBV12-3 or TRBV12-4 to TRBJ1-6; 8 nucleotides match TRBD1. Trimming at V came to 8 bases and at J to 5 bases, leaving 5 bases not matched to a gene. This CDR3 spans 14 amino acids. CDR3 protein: CASGTGLNNSPLHF. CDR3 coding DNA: TGTGCCAGCGGGACAGGTCTAAATAATTCACCCCTCCACTTT.

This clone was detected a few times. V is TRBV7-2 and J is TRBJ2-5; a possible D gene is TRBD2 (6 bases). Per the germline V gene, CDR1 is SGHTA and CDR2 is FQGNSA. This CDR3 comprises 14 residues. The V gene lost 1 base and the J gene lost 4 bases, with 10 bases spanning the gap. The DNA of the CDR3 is TGTGCCAGCAGCTTAGACCAGGGAGGAGAGACCCAGTACTTC. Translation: CASSLDQGGETQYF.